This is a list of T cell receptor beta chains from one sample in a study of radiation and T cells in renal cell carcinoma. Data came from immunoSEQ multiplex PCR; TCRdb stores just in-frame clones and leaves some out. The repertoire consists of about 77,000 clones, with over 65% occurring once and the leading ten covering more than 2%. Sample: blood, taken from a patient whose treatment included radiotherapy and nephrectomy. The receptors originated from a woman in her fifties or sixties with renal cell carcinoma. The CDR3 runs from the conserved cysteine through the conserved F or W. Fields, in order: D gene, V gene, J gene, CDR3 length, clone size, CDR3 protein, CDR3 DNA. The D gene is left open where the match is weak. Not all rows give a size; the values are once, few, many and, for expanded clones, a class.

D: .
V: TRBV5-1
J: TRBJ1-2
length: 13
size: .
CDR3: CASSSDGPYGYTF
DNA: TGCGCCAGCAGCTCGGACGGACCCTATGGCTACACCTTC

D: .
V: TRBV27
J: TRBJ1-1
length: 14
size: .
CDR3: CASSFDSWNTEAFF
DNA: TGTGCCAGCAGTTTCGACTCGTGGAACACTGAAGCTTTCTTT

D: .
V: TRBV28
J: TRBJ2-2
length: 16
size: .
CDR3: CASRRKQNLNTGELFF
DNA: TGTGCCAGCAGACGTAAACAGAATTTGAACACCGGGGAGCTGTTTTTT

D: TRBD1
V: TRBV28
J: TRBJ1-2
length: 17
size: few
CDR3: CASSQEPGQGINYGYTF
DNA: TGTGCCAGCAGTCAAGAGCCGGGACAGGGAATCAACTATGGCTACACCTTC

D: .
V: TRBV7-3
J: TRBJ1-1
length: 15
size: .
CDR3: CASSFSGTKNTEAFF
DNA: TGTGCCAGCAGCTTTTCCGGGACAAAGAACACTGAAGCTTTCTTT

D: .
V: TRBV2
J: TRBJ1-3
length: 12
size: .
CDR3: CASRESGNTIYF
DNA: TGTGCCAGCAGGGAAAGTGGAAACACCATATATTTT

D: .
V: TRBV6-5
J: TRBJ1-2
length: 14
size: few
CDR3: CASFRDQGSGGYTF
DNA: TGTGCCAGTTTCCGGGACCAGGGCTCGGGGGGCTACACCTTC

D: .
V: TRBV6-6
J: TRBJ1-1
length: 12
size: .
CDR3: CASSRAGTEAFF
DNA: TGTGCCAGCAGCCGAGCCGGGACTGAAGCTTTCTTT

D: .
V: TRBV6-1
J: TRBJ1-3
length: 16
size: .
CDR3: CASSEVLGPGGNTIYF
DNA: TGTGCCAGCAGTGAGGTATTGGGTCCAGGTGGAAACACCATATATTTT

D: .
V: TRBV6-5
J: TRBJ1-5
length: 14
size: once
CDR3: CASSFGTGFQPQHF
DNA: TGTGCCAGCAGTTTCGGGACGGGTTTTCAGCCCCAGCATTTT

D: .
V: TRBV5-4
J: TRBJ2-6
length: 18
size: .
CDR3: CASSQHTVKGSGANVLTF
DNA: TGTGCCAGCAGCCAACATACGGTTAAGGGGTCTGGGGCCAACGTCCTGACTTTC

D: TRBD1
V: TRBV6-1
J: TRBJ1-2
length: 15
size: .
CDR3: CASSVRFTGDYGYTF
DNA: TGTGCCAGCAGTGTGCGATTCACAGGGGACTATGGCTACACCTTC

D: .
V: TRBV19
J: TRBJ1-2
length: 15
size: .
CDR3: CASSTDDRGTNGYTF
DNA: TGTGCCAGTAGTACAGACGATCGCGGGACAAATGGCTACACCTTC

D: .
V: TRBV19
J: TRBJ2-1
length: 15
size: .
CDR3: CASSMLGPKYNEQFF
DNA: TGTGCCAGTAGTATGTTGGGGCCTAAATACAATGAGCAGTTCTTC

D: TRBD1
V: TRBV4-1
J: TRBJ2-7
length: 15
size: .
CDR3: CASSISGTGVSEQYF
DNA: TGCGCCAGCAGCATAAGTGGGACAGGGGTTTCCGAGCAGTACTTC

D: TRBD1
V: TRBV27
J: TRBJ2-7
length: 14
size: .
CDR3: CASSYGQGDYEQYF
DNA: TGTGCCAGCAGCTACGGACAGGGGGACTACGAGCAGTACTTC

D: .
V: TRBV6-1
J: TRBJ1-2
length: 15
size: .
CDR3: CASSEIGGRSYGYTF
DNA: TGTGCCAGCAGTGAAATAGGCGGGCGGAGCTATGGCTACACCTTC

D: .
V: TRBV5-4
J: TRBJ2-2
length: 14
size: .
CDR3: CASSFQGGTGELFF
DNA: TGTGCCAGCAGCTTTCAGGGCGGCACCGGGGAGCTGTTTTTT

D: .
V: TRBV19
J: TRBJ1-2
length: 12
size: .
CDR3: CASSIPPYGYTF
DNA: TGTGCCAGTAGTATACCCCCCTATGGCTACACCTTC

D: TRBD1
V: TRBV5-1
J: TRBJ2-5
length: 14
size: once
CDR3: CASSLEGATETQYF
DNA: TGCGCCAGCAGCTTGGAGGGGGCCACAGAGACCCAGTACTTC

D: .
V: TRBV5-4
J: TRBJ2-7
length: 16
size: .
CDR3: CASSAGTARVGGEQYF
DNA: TGTGCCAGCAGCGCGGGGACGGCCCGAGTGGGGGGAGAGCAGTACTTC

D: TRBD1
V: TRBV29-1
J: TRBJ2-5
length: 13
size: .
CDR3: CSKWDSYQETQYF
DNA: TGCAGCAAATGGGACAGCTACCAAGAGACCCAGTACTTC

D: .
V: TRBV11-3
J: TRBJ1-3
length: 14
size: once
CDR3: CASSRGGSGNTIYF
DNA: TGTGCCAGCAGCCGCGGGGGCTCTGGAAACACCATATATTTT

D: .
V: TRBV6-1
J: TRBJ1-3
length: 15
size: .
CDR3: CASSGEWGAGNTIYF
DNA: TGTGCCAGCAGTGGAGAATGGGGGGCTGGAAACACCATATATTTT

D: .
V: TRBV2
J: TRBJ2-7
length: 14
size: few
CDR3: CASSLQGGAYEQYF
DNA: TGTGCCAGCAGCCTCCAGGGGGGTGCCTACGAGCAGTACTTC

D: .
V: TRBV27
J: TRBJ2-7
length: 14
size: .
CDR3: CASSLSSDSYEQYF
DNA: TGTGCCAGCAGTTTATCGAGCGACTCCTACGAGCAGTACTTC

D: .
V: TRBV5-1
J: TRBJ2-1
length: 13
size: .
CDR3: CASRMGDGSVGFF
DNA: TGCGCCAGCAGGATGGGAGACGGGAGCGTAGGATTCTTC

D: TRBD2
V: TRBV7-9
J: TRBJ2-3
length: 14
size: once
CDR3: CASRGGTSADTQYF
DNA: TGTGCCAGCAGGGGGGGGACTAGCGCCGATACGCAGTATTTT

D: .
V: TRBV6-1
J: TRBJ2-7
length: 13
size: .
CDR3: CASIPFGSYEQYF
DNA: TGTGCCAGCATCCCGTTCGGTAGCTACGAGCAGTACTTC

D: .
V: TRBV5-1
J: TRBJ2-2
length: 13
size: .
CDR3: CASSLANTGELFF
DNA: TGCGCCAGCAGCTTAGCAAACACCGGGGAGCTGTTTTTT

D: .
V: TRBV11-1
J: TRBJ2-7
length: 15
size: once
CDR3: CASSQIQGRFYEQYF
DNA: TGTGCCAGCAGCCAGATCCAGGGGCGCTTTTACGAGCAGTACTTC

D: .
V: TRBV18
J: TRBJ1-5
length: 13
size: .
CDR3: CASSRQDNQPQHF
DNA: TGTGCCAGCTCCCGACAGGACAATCAGCCCCAGCATTTT

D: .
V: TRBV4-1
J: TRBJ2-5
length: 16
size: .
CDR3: CASSQEPDHSMETQYF
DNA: TGCGCCAGCAGCCAAGAGCCGGATCATAGTATGGAGACCCAGTACTTC

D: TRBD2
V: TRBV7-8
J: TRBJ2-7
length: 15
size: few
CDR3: CASSLSGLAGIEQYF
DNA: TGTGCCAGCAGCTTATCCGGACTAGCGGGCATCGAGCAGTACTTC

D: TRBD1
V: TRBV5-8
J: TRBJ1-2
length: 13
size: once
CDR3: CASSLRGGHGYTF
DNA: TGTGCCAGCAGCTTGAGAGGGGGCCATGGCTACACCTTC

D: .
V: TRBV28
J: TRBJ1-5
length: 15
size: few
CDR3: CASTLGGALLQPQHF
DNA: TGTGCCAGCACCCTCGGGGGGGCCCTTCTTCAGCCCCAGCATTTT

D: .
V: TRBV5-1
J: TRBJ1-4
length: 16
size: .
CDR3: CASSFGGTAANEKLFF
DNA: TGCGCCAGCAGCTTTGGTGGGACGGCCGCTAATGAAAAACTGTTTTTT

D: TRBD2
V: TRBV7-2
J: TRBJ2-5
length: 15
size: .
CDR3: CASSLTSGVQETQYF
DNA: TGTGCCAGCAGCTTAACTAGCGGGGTTCAAGAGACCCAGTACTTC

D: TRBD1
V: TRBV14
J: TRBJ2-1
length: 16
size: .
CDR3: CASSLLTGEAYNEQFF
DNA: TGTGCCAGCAGCCTGCTGACAGGGGAGGCCTACAATGAGCAGTTCTTC

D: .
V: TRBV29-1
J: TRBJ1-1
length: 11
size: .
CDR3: CSGRKNTEAFF
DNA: TGCAGCGGGAGGAAGAACACTGAAGCTTTCTTT

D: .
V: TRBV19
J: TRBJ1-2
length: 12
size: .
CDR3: CASSSQLSGYTF
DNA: TGTGCCAGTAGTTCCCAACTCTCTGGCTACACCTTC

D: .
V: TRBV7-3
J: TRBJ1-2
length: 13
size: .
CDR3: CASSLTKGYGYTF
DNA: TGTGCCAGCAGCTTAACCAAGGGCTATGGCTACACCTTC

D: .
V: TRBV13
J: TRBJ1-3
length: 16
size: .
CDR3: CASSLGLGHSGNTIYF
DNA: TGTGCCAGCAGCTTGGGATTGGGCCACTCTGGAAACACCATATATTTT

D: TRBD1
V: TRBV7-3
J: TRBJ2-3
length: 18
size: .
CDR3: CASSADLLDRPSTDTQYF
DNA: TGTGCCAGCAGCGCAGACCTATTGGACAGGCCTAGCACAGATACGCAGTATTTT

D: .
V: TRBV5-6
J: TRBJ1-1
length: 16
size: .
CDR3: CASSLFPGGGNTEAFF
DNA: TGTGCCAGCAGCTTGTTCCCCGGAGGGGGGAACACTGAAGCTTTCTTT